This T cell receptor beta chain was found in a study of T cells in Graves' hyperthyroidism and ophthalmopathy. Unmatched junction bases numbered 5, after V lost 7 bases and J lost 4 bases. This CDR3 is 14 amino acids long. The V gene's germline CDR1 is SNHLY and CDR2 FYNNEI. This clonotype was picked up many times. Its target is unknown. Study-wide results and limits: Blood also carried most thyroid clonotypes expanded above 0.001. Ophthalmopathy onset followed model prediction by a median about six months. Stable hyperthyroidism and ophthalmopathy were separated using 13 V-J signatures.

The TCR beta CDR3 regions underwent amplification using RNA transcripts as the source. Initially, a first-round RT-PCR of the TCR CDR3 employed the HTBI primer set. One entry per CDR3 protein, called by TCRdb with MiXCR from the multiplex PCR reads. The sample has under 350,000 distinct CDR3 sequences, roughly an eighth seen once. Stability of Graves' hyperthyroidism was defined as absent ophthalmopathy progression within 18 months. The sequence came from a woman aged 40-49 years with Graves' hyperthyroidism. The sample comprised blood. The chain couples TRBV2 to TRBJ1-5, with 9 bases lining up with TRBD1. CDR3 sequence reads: CASTGTGQNQPQHF. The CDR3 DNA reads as TGTGCCAGCACCGGGACAGGGCAAAATCAGCCCCAGCATTTT.